In its sample, the clone carrying this T cell receptor (beta chain) was seen once. Original processing methods: Quantification of nucleated cells was approximated via reference gene primer amplification. This table comes from immunoSEQ multiplex PCR, and its TCRdb copy is limited to in-frame clones, with some not included. The DNA was the basis for D and trimming; V, J and clone size are from that table. The data show about 250,000 clones, with 70% to 90% seen just once and about 3% held by the top ten. This sample is drawn from a study of blood T cell repertoires in COVID-19. Turning to the study itself: Samples representing acute and convalescent COVID-19 were sourced from the United States, Italy and Spain. Nucleic acid was either cDNA or gDNA, and it came from T cells, B-cell-depleted T cells, or PBMCs.

J was trimmed by 0 bases and V by 5 bases; bases with no gene match: 15. Germline CDR1 is MDHEN and CDR2 is SYDVKM. The CDR3 totals 18 residues. Sequenced material: peripheral blood. The V gene is TRBV28, the J gene TRBJ1-1; 7 bases agree with TRBD1. The sequence came from a young man with active or convalescent COVID-19. The CDR3 loop is CASSPIPLAGGMNTEAFF. For the CDR3, the DNA is TGTGCCAGCAGTCCAATACCCCTGGCAGGGGGAATGAACACTGAAGCTTTCTTT.